The 13 T cell receptor beta chains below come from one sample, sequenced in a study of blood T cells in healthy people across ages. PCR was performed a second time for roughly 7 to 12 cycles using a sample-barcoded 5' primer and a J-beta primer mix. In TCRdb, the 5' RACE reads were re-called with MiXCR into one record per CDR3 protein. Of about 640,000 distinct CDR3 sequences listed, about 53% are singletons. Specimen: blood. The source of these receptors is a man between 60 and 70 years old in good health.

This clonotype was observed a few times. The chain employs TRBV29-1 and TRBJ1-2, with 9 bases lining up with TRBD1. The J segment lost 6 bases and the V segment lost 6 bases, leaving 8 bases of the junction unmatched. In germline, CDR1 is SQVTM, CDR2 ANQGSEA. This CDR3 comprises 13 residues. The CDR3 here is CSVSRDRDHGYTF. The DNA for the CDR3 is TGCAGCGTGTCCCGGGACAGGGACCATGGCTACACCTTC.

The chain employs TRBV2 and TRBJ1-1, with D perhaps matching TRBD1 (6 bases). Germline CDR1 is SNHLY and CDR2 is FYNNEI. Trimming cost V 4 bases and J 3 bases, with 9 bases left between them. The CDR3 length is 13 residues. DNA of the CDR3: TGTGCCAGCAGTGTAAGGGGGGACACTGAAGCTTTCTTT. It encodes CASSVRGDTEAFF.

V gene TRBV9 combines with J gene TRBJ2-1; perhaps TRBD1 as D (7 bases). Trimming took 0 bases from V and 7 from J, leaving 20 bases between them. CDR1 and CDR2 (germline): SGDLS, YYNGEE. CDR3 size: 17 residues. The CDR3 spells CASSVVAGGSIRNEQFF. As DNA, the CDR3 is TGTGCCAGCAGCGTAGTTGCAGGGGGGAGTATTAGGAATGAGCAGTTCTTC.

V is TRBV3-1 and J is TRBJ2-5, with D perhaps matching TRBD1 or TRBD2 (5 bases each). TRBJ2-7 matches the DNA end more closely, so the J call is doubtful. The germline gives CDR1 LGHDT, CDR2 YNNKEL (reference sequence). The CDR3 is made up of 14 amino acids. CDR3 in amino acids: CASSQDRWGREQYF. The CDR3 nucleotides read TGTGCCAGCAGCCAAGATCGTTGGGGACGCGAGCAGTACTTC.

This clonotype was detected a few times. A much larger clonotype is one base distant, so this may be a read error. The chain uses TRBV10-3 and TRBJ2-5; either TRBD1 or TRBD2 may supply D (5 bases each). From germline, CDR1 is ENHRY and CDR2 SYGVKD. V shed 6 bases and J shed 11 bases, with 22 bases lying between them. This CDR3 is built from 14 residues. Here the CDR3 reads CAISRDGEGNEQYF. The CDR3 coding sequence is TGTGCCATCAGCCGGGACGGCGAGGGGAATGAGCAGTACTTC.

This clonotype was seen a handful of times. This chain joins TRBV5-1 and TRBJ2-1; 7 nucleotides line up with TRBD1. V lost 4 bases, J lost 0 bases, and 7 bases stayed unmatched. The CDR3 extends over 16 amino acids. Germline V CDR1 and CDR2: SGHRS, YFSETQ. CDR3 coding DNA: TGCGCCAGCAGCCTTCACGGGACAGACTCCTACAATGAGCAGTTCTTC. This encodes CASSLHGTDSYNEQFF.

The chain recombines TRBV7-9 with TRBJ2-3; possibly TRBD1 for D (6 bases). Germline lookup yields CDR1 SEHNR and CDR2 FQNEAQ (reference sequence). Trimming shortened V by 3 bases and J by 2 bases, and 15 bases separated the two germline ends. There are 16 residues in the CDR3. This chain's CDR3 is CASSFTGKAPTDTQYF. For the CDR3, the DNA is TGTGCCAGCAGCTTTACAGGGAAGGCCCCCACAGATACGCAGTATTTT.

The chain links TRBV10-3 to TRBJ1-6; 10 bases are shared with TRBD1. J lost 6 bases, V lost 0 bases, and 5 bases had no gene match. CDR3 size: 17 residues. Germline V gene sequence: CDR1 ENHRY, CDR2 SYGVKD. This chain's CDR3 is CAISESRTGGSNSPLHF. DNA of the CDR3: TGTGCCATCAGTGAGTCGCGGACAGGGGGTTCTAATTCACCCCTCCACTTT.

The DNA for the CDR3 is TGTGCCAGCAGTGCCCAGTCCCGGACCCAGTACTTC. This translates into CASSAQSRTQYF. J is TRBJ2-5 and V is TRBV2; D gene uncertain. This CDR3 contains 12 residues. Germline V gene sequence: CDR1 SNHLY, CDR2 FYNNEI. V was trimmed by 4 bases and J by 7 bases, leaving 10 bases between them.

This clonotype was detected only a few times. The rearrangement links TRBV28 to TRBJ2-3; the match to TRBD2 covers 8 bases. The ends lost 6 bases at V and 1 base at J; junction bases unmatched: 9. Germline CDR1 and CDR2: MDHEN and SYDVKM. This CDR3 has 16 residues. For the CDR3, the DNA is TGTGCCAGCAGCCCCCCGGGGGGGTACGGCACAGATACGCAGTATTTT. Encoded protein: CASSPPGGYGTDTQYF.

The gene calls are TRBV5-5 and TRBJ2-4, with unresolved D. CDR3 length equals 19 residues. Germline assignment: CDR1 SGHKS and CDR2 YYEKEE (reference sequence). The V gene lost 3 bases and the J gene lost 2 bases, with 24 bases spanning the gap. Here the CDR3 DNA reads TGTGCCAGCAGCTCGACGGCGGCAGGAGATCTCCCCTCCAAAAACATTCAGTACTTC. It encodes CASSSTAAGDLPSKNIQYF.

This clonotype has a handful of counts. This chain links TRBV28 with TRBJ1-2; the D gene is possibly TRBD1 (5 bases). V lost 1 base and J lost 2, with 11 bases in between. In germline, CDR1 is MDHEN, CDR2 SYDVKM. The CDR3 runs 15 residues. The CDR3 coding sequence is TGTGCCAGCAGTTTATTGGGGGACGGAAACTATGGCTACACCTTC. Translation: CASSLLGDGNYGYTF.

This chain uses TRBV15 with TRBJ1-6; D remains ambiguous. V was cut by 2 bases and J by 0 bases, with 5 bases left in between. Germline assignment: CDR1 LNHNV and CDR2 YYDKDF (reference sequence). This CDR3 has 15 amino acids. The CDR3 bases are TGTGCCACCAGCAGACAAAGCTCCTATAATTCACCCCTCCACTTT. Its protein is CATSRQSSYNSPLHF. The full variable domain, its missing parts supplied by reference TRBV15 and TRBJ1-6, is DAMVIQNPRYQVTQFGKPVTLSCSQTLNHNVMYWYQQKSSQAPKLLFHYYDKDFNNEADTPDNFQSRRPNTSFCFLDIRSPGLGDTAMYLCATSRQSSYNSPLHFGNGTRLTVT.